These T cell receptor beta chains were read from a single sample in a study of metastatic and nonmetastatic thyroid tumors. TCRdb reanalyzed the PCR reads with MiXCR. The table shows approximately 38,000 clones, with around 26% occurring only once. Sequences were obtained from blood. All receptors come from a female donor with papillary thyroid cancer or a benign thyroid nodule (not recorded which). Some clones in this sample may be carry-over from other donors' samples. The CDR3 runs from the conserved cysteine through the conserved F or W. A D gene is named only where the DNA matches it firmly. Some rows mark clone size as missing; the rest say once, few, many or name a class of expanded clone.

TGTGCCAGCAGTTCTACGGACAGCGTGGGGACCCAGTACTTC	CASSSTDSVGTQYF	TRBV6-9	TRBJ2-5	.	few
TGCAGCGTAGGGAAGGGGGCCTGGAAGACCCAGTACTTC	CSVGKGAWKTQYF	TRBV20-1	TRBJ2-5	TRBD1	many
TGCAGTGCTCAAGGTGGCTGGGGTTCCGGCACTGAAGCTTTCTTT	CSAQGGWGSGTEAFF	TRBV20-1	TRBJ1-1	.	many
TGTGCCAGCAGCTTTGGACTAGAAACTTACAATGAGCAGTTCTTC	CASSFGLETYNEQFF	TRBV7-2	TRBJ2-1	TRBD2	many
TGTGCCTGGAGTGTACGGACAGGGAGGGACTATGGCTACACCTTC	CAWSVRTGRDYGYTF	TRBV30	TRBJ1-2	TRBD1	.
TGCAGTGCCACCTCACCGTGGGCCTACGAGCAGTACTTC	CSATSPWAYEQYF	TRBV20-1	TRBJ2-7	.	.
TGTGCCAGCACTCCTGTGGGGTACACCGGTGAGCTGTTTTTT	CASTPVGYTGELFF	TRBV7-2	TRBJ2-2	.	.
TGTGCCTGGAGTCCACGGTTAGAGGGGAATCAGCCCCAGCATTTT	CAWSPRLEGNQPQHF	TRBV30	TRBJ1-5	.	many
TGTGCCAGCAGTATAGCGGCCAAAAACATTCAGTACTTC	CASSIAAKNIQYF	TRBV2	TRBJ2-4	.	many
TGTGCCAGCAGCTCCCGGGATACCTTATCCTACGAGCAGTACTTC	CASSSRDTLSYEQYF	TRBV7-8	TRBJ2-7	.	.
TGTGCCAGCAGTCCCCTGGGTGCTAGGACAGATACGCAGTATTTT	CASSPLGARTDTQYF	TRBV28	TRBJ2-3	.	few
TGTGCCAGCAGCCGAAGACTAGCGGGTTCCACAGATACGCAGTATTTT	CASSRRLAGSTDTQYF	TRBV3-1	TRBJ2-3	TRBD2	.
TGTGCCAGCAGCTTAACGGTGTCGAGGTCCCATAATTCACACATCCACTTT	CASSLTVSRSHNSHIHF	TRBV7-3	TRBJ1-6	.	.
TGCGCCAGCAGCCAGCCTGTACAGGGAAAGGGCTACACCTTC	CASSQPVQGKGYTF	TRBV4-1	TRBJ1-2	.	.
TGTGCCAGCAGTGCTGCCGACAGCCTGCATGGCTACACCTTC	CASSAADSLHGYTF	TRBV27	TRBJ1-2	.	.
TGCAGTGCTAGAAAGGGGACAGGAACCTATGGCTACACCTTC	CSARKGTGTYGYTF	TRBV20-1	TRBJ1-2	TRBD1	.
TGTGCCAGCAGCTACACAGGGAAAGATGAGCAGTTCTTC	CASSYTGKDEQFF	TRBV11-3	TRBJ2-1	.	.
TGTGCCAGCAGCTCCCGTTCCGGGACTAGCGGGAGGGCCCACAATGATCAGTTCTTC	CASSSRSGTSGRAHNDQFF	TRBV21-1	TRBJ2-1	.	.
TGTGCCAGCAAGGGGATTGGGCCCCAGCATTTT	CASKGIGPQHF	TRBV27	TRBJ1-5	.	medium-sized
TGTGCCACCAGTGACCGGACAGAAGTAGGCCAGCCCCAGCATTTT	CATSDRTEVGQPQHF	TRBV24-1	TRBJ1-5	.	many
TGTGCCAGCAGCTTAGAAGCGGGACAGGTCGGGGGCAACTATGGCTACACCTTC	CASSLEAGQVGGNYGYTF	TRBV7-8	TRBJ1-2	TRBD1	.
TGTGCCAGCTCAACACCGGGACAGGGATCAACCGGGGAGCTGTTTTTT	CASSTPGQGSTGELFF	TRBV2	TRBJ2-2	TRBD1	.
TGTGCCAGCAGCCGAGAGGGGACTAGCGAACGGAATGAGCAGTTCTTC	CASSREGTSERNEQFF	TRBV14	TRBJ2-1	TRBD2	many
TGTGCCAGCAGTGGCCGATTAGGGATTTACAATGAGCAGTTCTTC	CASSGRLGIYNEQFF	TRBV2	TRBJ2-1	.	few
TGTGCCTGGAGTCGGGGGCTAGCGGCCACCTACGAGCAGTACTTC	CAWSRGLAATYEQYF	TRBV30	TRBJ2-7	.	.
TGCAGTGCTAGGACTAGCGGGATCTACGAGCAGTACTTC	CSARTSGIYEQYF	TRBV20-1	TRBJ2-7	TRBD2	few
TGTGCCAGCAGTCCTGTGCGGGCGTTCAGCACAGATACGCAGTATTTT	CASSPVRAFSTDTQYF	TRBV28	TRBJ2-3	.	medium-sized
TGTGCCAGCAGTCTAACCTTAGACAGGCGCAATGAGCAGTTCTTC	CASSLTLDRRNEQFF	TRBV28	TRBJ2-1	.	many
TGCGCCAGCAGCCCGGGACAGGCTTCAGGTAACAATGAGCAGTTCTTC	CASSPGQASGNNEQFF	TRBV5-1	TRBJ2-1	TRBD1	.
TGTGCCAGCAAAGTCCCCGGGACTCCAAATAAAGTGACCCAGTACTTC	CASKVPGTPNKVTQYF	TRBV2	TRBJ2-5	.	.
TGTGCCAGCAGTGACCCGATCTACGAGCAGTACTTC	CASSDPIYEQYF	TRBV6-1	TRBJ2-7	.	.
TGTGCCAGCAAATATAGCAATCAGCCCCAGCATTTT	CASKYSNQPQHF	TRBV12-3/TRBV12-4	TRBJ1-5	.	many
TGTGCCAGCAGCTTAGGGATGGGCACCGGGGAGCTGTTTTTT	CASSLGMGTGELFF	TRBV11-2	TRBJ2-2	.	.
TGTGCCAGCAGACCGGGACTAGCGGGAGTCGGGTACAATGAGCAGTTCTTC	CASRPGLAGVGYNEQFF	TRBV3-1	TRBJ2-1	TRBD2	many
TGTGCCAGCAGCTTAGCAGCTGGGGTAGGGCACAATGAGCAGTTCTTC	CASSLAAGVGHNEQFF	TRBV7-2	TRBJ2-1	.	many
TGTGCCAGCAGTGACTGGAGCTCTGGGGCCAACGTCCTGACTTTC	CASSDWSSGANVLTF	TRBV2	TRBJ2-6	.	.